The source of this TCR beta chain is a study of resident and recirculating memory T cells in vitiligo. General study findings and limits: No single dominant TCR clone appeared; lesion clonality varied.

V lost 4 bases to trimming and J lost 7 bases, with 18 bases between them. The germline V gene encodes CDR1 SGDLS and CDR2 YYNGEE. The CDR3 consists of 15 residues. Patients had to be free of confetti depigmentation, indicating active vitiligo. No vitiligo treatment was given during the prior three months. Of note for this clone: Its antigen is not identified.

Only in-frame clones appear in the TCRdb table, and some are missing; sequencing was by immunoSEQ multiplex PCR. The data contain tens of thousands of clones, roughly nine tenths of them singletons. V gene TRBV9 combines with J gene TRBJ2-1, with D tentatively TRBD2 (5 bases). The sequencing input was blood. The receptor was derived from a male donor with vitiligo. The CDR3 here is CASSPLGTSRNEQFF. CDR3 DNA sequence: TGTGCCAGCAGCCCTTTAGGCACTAGTAGAAATGAGCAGTTCTTC.